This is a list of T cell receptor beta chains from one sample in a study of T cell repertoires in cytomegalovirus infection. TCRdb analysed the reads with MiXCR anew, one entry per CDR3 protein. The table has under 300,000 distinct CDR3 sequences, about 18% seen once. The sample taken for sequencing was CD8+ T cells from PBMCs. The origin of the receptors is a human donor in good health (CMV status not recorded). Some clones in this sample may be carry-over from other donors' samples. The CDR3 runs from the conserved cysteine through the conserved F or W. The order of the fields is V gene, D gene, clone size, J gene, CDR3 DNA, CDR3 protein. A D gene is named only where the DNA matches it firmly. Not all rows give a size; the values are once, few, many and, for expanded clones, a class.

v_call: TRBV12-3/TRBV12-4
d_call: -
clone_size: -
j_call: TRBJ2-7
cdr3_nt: TGTGCCAGCAGTTTAGCCGGCAGTACCTACGAGCAGTACTTC
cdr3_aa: CASSLAGSTYEQYF

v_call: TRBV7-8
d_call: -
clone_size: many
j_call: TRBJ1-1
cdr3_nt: TGTGCCAGCAGCTTGGTAGGGGGGGATGGAGCTTTCTTT
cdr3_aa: CASSLVGGDGAFF

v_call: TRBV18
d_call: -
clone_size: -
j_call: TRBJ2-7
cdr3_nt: TGTGCCAGCTCACCCCGGGCCCGAGATATAGGTAACGAGCAGTACTTC
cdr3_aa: CASSPRARDIGNEQYF

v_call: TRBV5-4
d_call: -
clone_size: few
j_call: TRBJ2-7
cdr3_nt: TGTGCCAGCAGCTTGATTGGAGGGGATCACTACGAGCAGTACTTC
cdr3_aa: CASSLIGGDHYEQYF

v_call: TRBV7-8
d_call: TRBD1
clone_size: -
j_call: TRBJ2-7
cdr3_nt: TGTGCCAGCAGCTCCCCGGGACAGGGAGACGCGTACGAGCAGTACTTC
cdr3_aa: CASSSPGQGDAYEQYF

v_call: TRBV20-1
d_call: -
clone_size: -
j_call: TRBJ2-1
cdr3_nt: TGCAGTGCCCGGGCCGGAGACAGAGCCTACAATGAGCAGTTCTTC
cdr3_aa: CSARAGDRAYNEQFF

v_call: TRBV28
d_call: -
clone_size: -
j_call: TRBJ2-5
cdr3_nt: TGTGCCAGCACCCCCACGGGGGAAGAGACCCAGTACTTC
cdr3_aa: CASTPTGEETQYF

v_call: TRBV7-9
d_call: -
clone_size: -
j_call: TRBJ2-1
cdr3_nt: TGTGCCAGCAGCACCCAATGGGACGGGGCATCGAAGTACAATGAGCAGTTCTTC
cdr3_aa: CASSTQWDGASKYNEQFF

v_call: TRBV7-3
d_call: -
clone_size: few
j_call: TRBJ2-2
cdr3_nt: TGTGCCAGCAGCCCCCGGGACCAAGTCACCGGGGAGCTGTTTTTT
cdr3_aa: CASSPRDQVTGELFF

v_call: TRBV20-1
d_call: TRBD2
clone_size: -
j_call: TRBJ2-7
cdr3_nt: TGCAGTGCTGACAAGACTAGCGGGGGGGCTCCTTCCTACGAGCAGTACTTC
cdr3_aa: CSADKTSGGAPSYEQYF

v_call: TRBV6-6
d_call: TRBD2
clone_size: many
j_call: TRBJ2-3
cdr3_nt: TGTGCCAGCAGAGCCGGGACTAGAGATTCAGATACGCAGTATTTT
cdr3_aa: CASRAGTRDSDTQYF

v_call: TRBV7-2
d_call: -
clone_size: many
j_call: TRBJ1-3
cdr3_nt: TGTGCCAGCAGCTTTTTCGGAGGGGCTGGAAACACCATATATTTT
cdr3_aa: CASSFFGGAGNTIYF

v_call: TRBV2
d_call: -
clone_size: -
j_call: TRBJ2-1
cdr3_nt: TGTGCCAGCAGTGGCACCGTGCAGTTCTTC
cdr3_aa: CASSGTVQFF

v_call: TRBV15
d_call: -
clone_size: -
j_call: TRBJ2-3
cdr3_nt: TGTGCCACCAGAGGAAACGGGGACTTCGGAGTGGCAGATACGCAGTATTTT
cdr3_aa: CATRGNGDFGVADTQYF

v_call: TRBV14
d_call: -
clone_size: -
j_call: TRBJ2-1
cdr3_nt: TGTGCCAGTAAACCGGGGGGCCCCTACAATGAGCAGTTCTTC
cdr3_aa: CASKPGGPYNEQFF

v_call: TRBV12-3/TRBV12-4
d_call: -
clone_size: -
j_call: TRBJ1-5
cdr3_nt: TGTGCCAGCAGCCCCGTGAACGATCAGCCCCAGCATTTT
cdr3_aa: CASSPVNDQPQHF

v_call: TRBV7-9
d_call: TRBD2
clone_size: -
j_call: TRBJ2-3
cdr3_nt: TGTGTCAGCAGGGGGACTAGCGGGAGAGAAGATACGCAGTATTTT
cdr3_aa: CVSRGTSGREDTQYF

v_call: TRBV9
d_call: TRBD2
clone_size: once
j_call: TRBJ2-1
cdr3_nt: TGTGCCAGCAGCACTACCGGGACTAGCGACTACAATGAGCAGTTCTTC
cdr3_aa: CASSTTGTSDYNEQFF

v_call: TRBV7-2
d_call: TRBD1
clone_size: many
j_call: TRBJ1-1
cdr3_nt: TGTGCCAGCACTGAGGGGAGGGGGCCGAACACTGAAGCTTTCTTT
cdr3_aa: CASTEGRGPNTEAFF

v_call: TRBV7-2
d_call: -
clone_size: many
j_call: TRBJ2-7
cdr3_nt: TGTGCCAGCAGCTTAGAAGCTAACTACGAGCAGTACTTC
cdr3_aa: CASSLEANYEQYF

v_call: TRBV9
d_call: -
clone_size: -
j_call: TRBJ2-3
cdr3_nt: TGTGCCAGCAGCGCATCACAGGTCATCAGTTTCTACTCTAGCACAGATACGCAGTATTTT
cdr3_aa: CASSASQVISFYSSTDTQYF

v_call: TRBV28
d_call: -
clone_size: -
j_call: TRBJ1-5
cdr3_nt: TGTGCCAGCAGACTCACCCGGGGAGGTCAGCCCCAGCATTTT
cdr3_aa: CASRLTRGGQPQHF

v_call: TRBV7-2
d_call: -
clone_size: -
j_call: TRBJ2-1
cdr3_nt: TGTGCCAGCAGCCAACGACTAGATCGGGGACCCTACGATGAGCAGTTCTTC
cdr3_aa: CASSQRLDRGPYDEQFF

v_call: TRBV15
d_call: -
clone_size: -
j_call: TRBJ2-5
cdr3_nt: TGTGCCACCAGCAGAGAGGTGGGGGCAGGGAACCCAGAGACCCAGTACTTC
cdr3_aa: CATSREVGAGNPETQYF

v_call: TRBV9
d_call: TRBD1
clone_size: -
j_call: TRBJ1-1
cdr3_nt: TGTGCCAGCAGCGTAGTAACAGGGGTTATGAACACTGAAGCTTTCTTT
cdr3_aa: CASSVVTGVMNTEAFF

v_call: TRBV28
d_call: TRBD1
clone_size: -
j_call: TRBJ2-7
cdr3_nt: TGTGCCAGCATAGGTGGGACAGGGGACGGCGAGCAGTACTTC
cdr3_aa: CASIGGTGDGEQYF

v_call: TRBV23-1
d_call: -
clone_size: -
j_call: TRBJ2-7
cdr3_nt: TGCGCCAGCAGCCCACCACCCGTTTACGAGCAGTACTTC
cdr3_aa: CASSPPPVYEQYF

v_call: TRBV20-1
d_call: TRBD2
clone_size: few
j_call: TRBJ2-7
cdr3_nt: TGCAGTGCTAGAGCGGGGGGACTTCCCTCCTACGAGCAGTACTTC
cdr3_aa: CSARAGGLPSYEQYF

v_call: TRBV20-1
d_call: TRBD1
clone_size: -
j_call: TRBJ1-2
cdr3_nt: TGCAGTGCTAGAGGAGGGGGCAACTATGGCTACACCTTC
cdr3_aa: CSARGGGNYGYTF

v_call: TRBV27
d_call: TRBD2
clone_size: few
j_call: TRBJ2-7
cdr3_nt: TGTGCCAGCAGTATGCGGACTAGCGGGGGGGCCGTCCATTACGAGCAGTACTTC
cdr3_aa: CASSMRTSGGAVHYEQYF

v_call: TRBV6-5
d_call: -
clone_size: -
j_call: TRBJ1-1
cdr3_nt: TGTGCCAGCAGTTACTCCGGGGCGAACACTGAAGCTTTCTTT
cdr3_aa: CASSYSGANTEAFF

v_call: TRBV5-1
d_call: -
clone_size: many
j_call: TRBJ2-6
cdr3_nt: TGCGCCAGCAGCCCGGTTGGCCCACTCGGGGCCAACGTCCTGACTTTC
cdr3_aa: CASSPVGPLGANVLTF

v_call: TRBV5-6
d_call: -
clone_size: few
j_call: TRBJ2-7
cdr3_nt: TGTGCCAGCACTGGGGCCTACGAGCAGTACTTC
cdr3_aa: CASTGAYEQYF

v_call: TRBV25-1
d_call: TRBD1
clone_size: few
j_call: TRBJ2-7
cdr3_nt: TGTGCCAGCAGTGGGGACAGGGGGCTGTTCCACTACGAGCAGTACTTC
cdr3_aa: CASSGDRGLFHYEQYF

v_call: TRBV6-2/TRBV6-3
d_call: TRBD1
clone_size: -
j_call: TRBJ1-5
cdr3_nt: TGTGCCAGCAGAAGGGGGACAGCGGATCAGCCCCAGCATTTT
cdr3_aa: CASRRGTADQPQHF

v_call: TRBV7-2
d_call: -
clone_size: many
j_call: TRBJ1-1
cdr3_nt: TGTGCCAGCAGCTCCACCCCTGAAGCTTTCTTT
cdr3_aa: CASSSTPEAFF

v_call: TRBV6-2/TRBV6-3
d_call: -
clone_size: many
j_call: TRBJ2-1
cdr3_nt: TGTGCCAGCAGTTACGCTCTCCCTCGGCGGGGCGCATACAATGAGCAGTTCTTC
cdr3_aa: CASSYALPRRGAYNEQFF

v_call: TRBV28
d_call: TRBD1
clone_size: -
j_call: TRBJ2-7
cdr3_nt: TGTGCCACAAAAACCGGGACAGGGGGCTCCGAGCAGTACTTC
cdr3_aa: CATKTGTGGSEQYF

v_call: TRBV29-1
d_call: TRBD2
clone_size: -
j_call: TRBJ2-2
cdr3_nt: TGCAGCGTTGAAGCGGGGGGAGCCGGGGAGCTGTTTTTT
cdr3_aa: CSVEAGGAGELFF

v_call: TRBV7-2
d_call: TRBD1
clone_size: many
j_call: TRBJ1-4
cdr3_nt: TGTGCCAGCAGCTTAGCCCTCGGGACAGGGGAGTTTTTCGAGGCTAATGAAAAACTGTTTTTT
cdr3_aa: CASSLALGTGEFFEANEKLFF

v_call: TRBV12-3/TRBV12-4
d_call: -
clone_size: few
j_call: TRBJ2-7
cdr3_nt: TGTGCCAGCAGGGGGGGTGCAGGATACCCCTACGAGCAGTACTTC
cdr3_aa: CASRGGAGYPYEQYF

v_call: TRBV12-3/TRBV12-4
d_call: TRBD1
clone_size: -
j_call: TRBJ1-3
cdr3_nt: TGTGCCAGCAGTCCAGAGACCAGGGGGCGAGGAAACACCATATATTTT
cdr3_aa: CASSPETRGRGNTIYF

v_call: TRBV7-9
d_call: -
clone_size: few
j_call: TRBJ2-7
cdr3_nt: TGTGCCAGCAGCCAGATCCAGGGAACCTCCTACGAGCAGTACTTC
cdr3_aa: CASSQIQGTSYEQYF

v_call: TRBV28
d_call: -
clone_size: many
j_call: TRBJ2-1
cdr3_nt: TGTGCCAGCAGTTCCCCTAGGGTAGGGGATGAGCAGTTCTTC
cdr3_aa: CASSSPRVGDEQFF

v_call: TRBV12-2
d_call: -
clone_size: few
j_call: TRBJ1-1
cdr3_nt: TGTGCAAGTCGCTTAGGACTGCAGGGGAACACTGAAGCTTTCTTT
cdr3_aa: CASRLGLQGNTEAFF

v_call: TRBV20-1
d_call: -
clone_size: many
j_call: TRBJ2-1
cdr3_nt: TGCAGTGCTAGAGATCTCCAGGGATCGTCCTACAATGAGCAGTTCTTC
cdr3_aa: CSARDLQGSSYNEQFF

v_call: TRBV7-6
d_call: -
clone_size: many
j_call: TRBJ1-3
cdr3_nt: TGTGCCAGCAGCGTTGGGGTAGCTGGAAACACCATATATTTT
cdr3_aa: CASSVGVAGNTIYF

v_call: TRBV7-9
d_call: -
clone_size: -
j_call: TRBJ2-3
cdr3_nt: TGTGCCAGCAGCTTAGGCATAGGCATCATGACAGATACGCAGTATTTT
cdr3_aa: CASSLGIGIMTDTQYF

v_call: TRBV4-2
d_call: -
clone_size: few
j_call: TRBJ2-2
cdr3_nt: TGTGCCAGCAGCCAAGTTGGGGCGGGGGCGGACGGGGAGCTGTTTTTT
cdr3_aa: CASSQVGAGADGELFF

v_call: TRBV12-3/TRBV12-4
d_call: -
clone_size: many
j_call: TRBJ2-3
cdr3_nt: TGTGCCAGCAGTTTGCGGGGAAGCACAGATACGCAGTATTTT
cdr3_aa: CASSLRGSTDTQYF

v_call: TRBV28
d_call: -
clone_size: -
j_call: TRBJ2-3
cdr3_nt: TGTGCCAGCAGACCTCCCCTACAGACCGGCGGGCGCACAGATACGCAGTATTTT
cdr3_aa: CASRPPLQTGGRTDTQYF

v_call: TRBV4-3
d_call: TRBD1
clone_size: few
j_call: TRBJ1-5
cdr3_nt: TGCGCCAGCAGCCCGGACAGGTCATACAATCAGCCCCAGCATTTT
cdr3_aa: CASSPDRSYNQPQHF

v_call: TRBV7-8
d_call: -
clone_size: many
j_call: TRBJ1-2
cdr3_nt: TGTGCCAGCAGCCCCCAGGGAGCTAACTATGGCTACACCTTC
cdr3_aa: CASSPQGANYGYTF